Listed below are T cell receptor beta chains from one sample, sequenced in a study of T cells in Graves' hyperthyroidism and ophthalmopathy. TCRdb independently ran MiXCR on the multiplex PCR reads; one entry per CDR3 protein. The table lists hundreds of thousands of distinct CDR3 sequences, approximately 15% of them singletons, with roughly 6.2% in the top ten. The sample consisted of blood. The origin of the receptors is a woman aged 25-40 years with Graves' hyperthyroidism that later progressed to Graves' ophthalmopathy. CDR3s include the opening cysteine and the closing phenylalanine or tryptophan. Each record gives: D gene, V gene, clone size, J gene, CDR3 protein, CDR3 DNA. The D gene is left open where the match is weak. For some rows the clone size is stated as once, few or many, or as a class when expanded; others skip it.

>.|TRBV12-5|many|TRBJ1-1
CASGLALGSESRNTEAFF
TGTGCTAGTGGTTTGGCCTTGGGGTCGGAATCGAGGAACACTGAAGCTTTCTTT
>.|TRBV19|many|TRBJ1-5
CASSGVNSNQPQHF
TGTGCCAGCTCAGGGGTCAATAGCAATCAGCCCCAGCATTTT
>TRBD1|TRBV9|many|TRBJ2-5
CASSAGQGFGETQYF
TGTGCCAGCAGCGCAGGACAGGGATTTGGAGAGACCCAGTACTTC
>.|TRBV28|many|TRBJ2-7
CASKQGPYEQYF
TGTGCCAGTAAGCAGGGGCCCTACGAGCAGTACTTC
>TRBD2|TRBV18|few|TRBJ2-7
CASSPPRGSGYEQYF
TGTGCCAGCTCACCACCTCGCGGGAGCGGGTACGAGCAGTACTTC
>.|TRBV5-6|many|TRBJ2-1
CASSSTGEQFF
TGTGCCAGCAGCTCAACGGGTGAGCAGTTCTTC
>.|TRBV7-2|many|TRBJ2-7
CASSPGLSEQYF
TGTGCCAGCAGCCCCGGGCTGAGCGAGCAGTACTTC
>.|TRBV19|few|TRBJ1-1
CASSIAWRGASTEAFF
TGTGCCAGTAGTATAGCGTGGAGAGGGGCGAGCACTGAAGCTTTCTTT
>.|TRBV29-1|.|TRBJ1-2
CSVEVYGVYGYTF
TGCAGCGTTGAAGTATACGGCGTCTATGGCTACACCTTC
>TRBD1|TRBV6-1|.|TRBJ1-5
CASSPGQGLGPQHF
TGTGCCAGCAGCCCGGGACAGGGGCTAGGGCCACAGCATTTT
>.|TRBV18|.|TRBJ1-3
CASSPGPSSGNTIYF
TGTGCCAGCTCACCGGGTCCGAGCTCTGGAAACACCATATATTTT
>.|TRBV14|.|TRBJ2-3
CASSQGTGLRDTQYF
TGTGCCAGCAGCCAAGGAACAGGCCTGAGGGATACGCAGTATTTT
>.|TRBV18|many|TRBJ1-1
CASSPLPQGSEAFF
TGTGCCAGCTCACCTCTACCTCAGGGTTCTGAAGCTTTCTTT
>.|TRBV12-3/TRBV12-4|many|TRBJ2-2
CASSPRGRGTGELFF
TGTGCCAGCAGCCCCAGGGGCAGGGGCACCGGGGAGCTGTTTTTT
>TRBD1|TRBV6-2/TRBV6-3|many|TRBJ1-1
CASSYPRQGWGTEAFF
TGTGCCAGCAGTTATCCCCGACAGGGATGGGGGACTGAAGCTTTCTTT
>TRBD2|TRBV28|many|TRBJ2-5
CASSLTGGPRETQYF
TGTGCCAGCAGTTTAACGGGAGGGCCCAGGGAGACCCAGTACTTC
>.|TRBV25-1|few|TRBJ1-6
CASTLTADYNSPLHF
TGTGCCAGCACCCTAACGGCGGACTATAATTCACCCCTCCACTTT
>TRBD2|TRBV30|.|TRBJ2-7
CAWSRTSGIDEQYF
TGTGCCTGGAGCCGGACTAGCGGGATCGACGAGCAGTACTTC
>.|TRBV7-2|many|TRBJ2-5
CASSSSWTVQQETQYF
TGTGCCAGCAGTTCATCTTGGACCGTTCAACAAGAGACCCAGTACTTC
>TRBD1|TRBV15|.|TRBJ2-7
CATRGQGSYEQYF
TGTGCCACCCGAGGACAGGGTTCCTACGAGCAGTACTTC
>.|TRBV5-1|few|TRBJ2-1
CASSLAPSSHNEQFF
TGCGCCAGCAGCTTGGCCCCTAGCTCCCACAATGAGCAGTTCTTC
>.|TRBV27|many|TRBJ1-3
CASSLALGNTIYF
TGTGCCAGCAGTTTGGCGCTTGGAAACACCATATATTTT
>.|TRBV28|.|TRBJ1-1
CASSLGSRAEAFF
TGTGCCAGCAGTTTAGGTAGTAGGGCTGAAGCTTTCTTT
>TRBD2|TRBV20-1|.|TRBJ2-1
CSARVAGGLVEQFF
TGCAGTGCTAGAGTAGCGGGAGGGTTGGTTGAGCAGTTCTTC
>TRBD2|TRBV9|few|TRBJ2-2
CASSVEASGRVYSGELFF
TGTGCCAGCAGCGTAGAGGCTAGCGGGAGAGTATATTCCGGGGAGCTGTTTTTT
>.|TRBV12-3/TRBV12-4|many|TRBJ2-2
CASSLGVWGTAGELFF
TGTGCCAGCAGTTTAGGAGTTTGGGGGACGGCCGGGGAGCTGTTTTTT
>.|TRBV19|.|TRBJ1-6
CASSSSPVLGSPLHF
TGTGCCAGTAGTTCCAGCCCCGTTTTGGGGTCACCCCTCCACTTT
>.|TRBV28|.|TRBJ1-5
CASSSPGENQPQHF
TGTGCCAGCAGTTCCCCAGGAGAAAATCAGCCCCAGCATTTT
>.|TRBV5-6|few|TRBJ1-1
CASSWGNEAFF
TGTGCCAGCAGCTGGGGCAATGAAGCTTTCTTT
>.|TRBV4-3|few|TRBJ1-5
CASSQDPLSNQPQHF
TGCGCCAGCAGCCAAGATCCCTTGAGCAATCAGCCCCAGCATTTT
>.|TRBV10-3|many|TRBJ2-1
CAIKQRDAVNEQFF
TGTGCCATCAAGCAACGAGACGCCGTCAATGAGCAGTTCTTC
>.|TRBV6-2/TRBV6-3|many|TRBJ2-7
CASYWGYEQYF
TGTGCCAGCTATTGGGGGTACGAGCAGTACTTC
>TRBD2|TRBV30|many|TRBJ2-5
CAWSVVGRSYQETQYF
TGTGCCTGGAGTGTAGTCGGGAGGTCCTATCAAGAGACCCAGTACTTC
>.|TRBV27|.|TRBJ2-7
CASSFGASSGEQYF
TGTGCCAGCAGTTTCGGGGCTTCCTCCGGGGAGCAGTACTTC
>.|TRBV19|many|TRBJ1-1
CASFMPAQSGEAFF
TGTGCCAGTTTCATGCCGGCCCAAAGCGGTGAAGCTTTCTTT
>TRBD2|TRBV7-9|many|TRBJ2-1
CASTPGLAGDGEQFF
TGTGCCAGCACGCCAGGACTAGCGGGAGATGGCGAGCAGTTCTTC
>.|TRBV28|many|TRBJ2-7
CASSVGAAKRDEQYF
TGTGCCAGCAGTGTGGGGGCGGCTAAACGGGACGAGCAGTACTTC
>TRBD1|TRBV28|many|TRBJ1-5
CASSSIRDRSFPQHF
TGTGCCAGCAGTTCAATAAGGGACAGGAGTTTCCCCCAGCATTTT
>.|TRBV3-1|many|TRBJ2-5
CASSQDGSGEETQYF
TGTGCCAGCAGCCAAGATGGTAGCGGAGAAGAGACCCAGTACTTC
>.|TRBV2|.|TRBJ1-2
CASSTGFGYTF
TGTGCCAGCAGCACAGGCTTTGGCTACACCTTC
>.|TRBV6-1|many|TRBJ2-7
CASSTTGVSSYEQYF
TGTGCCAGCAGTACGACAGGTGTTAGCTCCTACGAGCAGTACTTC
>.|TRBV4-3|.|TRBJ1-1
CASSQDSSGRIEAFF
TGCGCCAGCAGCCAAGATAGTTCAGGGCGGATTGAAGCTTTCTTT
>TRBD1|TRBV10-2|many|TRBJ1-1
CASSEVWTGETEAFF
TGCGCCAGCAGTGAAGTATGGACAGGGGAAACTGAAGCTTTCTTT
>.|TRBV11-2|many|TRBJ1-2
CASSLDWGGDGYTF
TGTGCCAGCAGCTTAGACTGGGGCGGGGATGGCTACACCTTC
>TRBD1|TRBV28|once|TRBJ1-4
CASSTGTGVNEKLFF
TGTGCCAGCAGCACCGGGACAGGGGTAAATGAAAAACTGTTTTTT
>TRBD2|TRBV7-8|.|TRBJ2-5
CASSSGLAPNQETQYF
TGTGCCAGCAGCTCCGGACTAGCGCCCAATCAAGAGACCCAGTACTTC
>TRBD1|TRBV7-9|few|TRBJ2-7
CASSLGTGWFYEQYF
TGTGCCAGCAGCTTAGGGACAGGGTGGTTCTACGAGCAGTACTTC
>.|TRBV29-1|many|TRBJ1-1
CSVQLADTEAFF
TGCAGCGTTCAACTAGCGGACACTGAAGCTTTCTTT
>.|TRBV27|many|TRBJ2-1
CASWTTQGWEQFF
TGTGCCAGCTGGACCACACAGGGTTGGGAGCAGTTCTTC
>.|TRBV6-5|.|TRBJ1-1
CASSYGRAMAVNTEAFF
TGTGCCAGCAGTTACGGGAGAGCCATGGCCGTGAACACTGAAGCTTTCTTT
>.|TRBV12-3/TRBV12-4|many|TRBJ2-2
CASSSLRGPVELFF
TGTGCCAGCAGTAGTTTGCGGGGTCCGGTTGAGCTGTTTTTT
>.|TRBV18|few|TRBJ2-6
CASSPFDEGSGANVLTF
TGTGCCAGCTCACCATTCGACGAGGGCTCTGGGGCCAACGTCCTGACTTTC
>TRBD2|TRBV7-2|.|TRBJ2-7
CASSRTSGSLYEQYF
TGTGCCAGCAGCCGGACTAGCGGGAGTTTGTACGAGCAGTACTTC
>.|TRBV12-5|many|TRBJ1-2
CASGFLGAPGDYGYTF
TGTGCTAGTGGTTTTCTCGGCGCCCCAGGAGACTATGGCTACACCTTC
>.|TRBV12-5|many|TRBJ1-1
CASGLPTGGGTEAFF
TGTGCTAGTGGTTTGCCGACAGGCGGAGGCACTGAAGCTTTCTTT
>TRBD1|TRBV20-1|many|TRBJ1-3
CSAIGTGAGNTIYF
TGCAGTGCTATAGGGACAGGGGCTGGAAACACCATATATTTT
>.|TRBV7-9|.|TRBJ1-5
CASSLSMDNQPQHF
TGTGCCAGCAGCTTAAGTATGGACAACCAGCCCCAGCATTTT